One and the same sample provided the 2 T cell receptor beta chains below, sequenced in a study of blood T cell repertoires in COVID-19. Some clones are missing from TCRdb's copy, which holds only in-frame ones; the method was immunoSEQ multiplex PCR. The sample includes 110,000 or so clones, 70% to 90% seen only once; the top ten take approximately 7.2%. The sample was peripheral blood. Source of these receptors: a man between 65 and 85 years old who had recovered from COVID-19.

V is TRBV9 and J is TRBJ2-1, with 7 bases fitting TRBD1. V lost 0 bases and J lost 9; bases outside the gene matches: 6. The CDR3 runs 14 residues. CDR1 is SGDLS, CDR2 YYNGEE, per germline. The CDR3: CASSVVGTDLEQFF. CDR3 DNA sequence: TGTGCCAGCAGCGTAGTTGGGACAGACCTTGAGCAGTTCTTC.

This clone was seen repeatedly, ten times or more. V and J are TRBV24-1 and TRBJ2-2, with 16 bases lining up with TRBD2. CDR3 length: 20 residues. The trim removed 4 bases at V and 7 bases at J, leaving 14 bases unmatched. Germline V gene sequence: CDR1 KGHDR, CDR2 SFDVKD. CDR3 loop: CATSEPPGTSGGAYYGELFF. CDR3 bases: TGTGCCACCAGTGAACCACCTGGGACTAGCGGGGGGGCGTACTACGGGGAGCTGTTTTTT.